One T cell receptor (beta chain) is described in this entry. The antigen it binds to is not known. The sample comes from a study of CXCR3-negative and CXCR3-positive naive CD8 T cells (dated by TCRdb to the late 2010s). About the full investigation: In total, around 140 million TRB reads were obtained, corresponding to roughly 1.5 +/- 0.3 million reads per library. Diversity and physicochemical repertoire analyses covered eleven to twelve donors pooled from two independent experiments. The TRBV-TRBJ cluster analysis covered naive subsets from about 5 donors and memory cells from 3 donors.

The sequencer was a NextSeq 550. The Human TCR Profiling Kit (MiLaboratory) was used to prepare UMI-labeled 5' RACE TRB cDNA libraries. cDNA synthesis used the entire amount of extracted RNA, and PCR amplification then used the entire amount of cDNA produced. Libraries were prepared in parallel using an identical number of PCR cycles. Regarding the original processing steps: MIGEC and MiXCR extracted about 53,000 +/- 10,000 unique UMI-labeled TRB cDNA molecules per library, requiring at least two reads per UMI. On average, each library contained about 40,000 +/- 10,000 functional in-frame TRB CDR3 nucleotide clonotypes without stop codons. Diversity metrics, including normalized Shannon-Wiener and Chao1, were computed in VDJtools after downsampling to 5000 UMI-labeled TRB molecules per sample. Clonotype-size-weighted physicochemical properties of the central five CDR3 residues (interaction energy, strength, volume and Kidera factor 4) were computed in VDJtools. One entry per CDR3 protein sequence results from the TCRdb reprocessing of the reads, with DNA left out. What appears here as the V and J calls and clone size reflects TCRdb's work, not the paper's. The sample table gives under 150,000 distinct CDR3 sequences. Roughly 0.28% of the sample rests with the top ten.

For every CD8+ T cell subset, about 300,000 cells were flow-sorted straight into RLT lysis buffer, and each subset was sorted in triplicate. To exclude memory contaminants, naive CD8+ T cells were stringently defined as CD45RO-CCR7+CD27+CD95-. Standard density gradient centrifugation was used to isolate peripheral blood mononuclear cells from buffy coats. Naive CXCR3-negative and CXCR3-positive CD8+ T cells were flow-sorted on a FACSAria III. Total RNA was extracted from sorted cells using an RNeasy Mini Kit. Beyond this particular receptor, the publication reports: Because surface CD5, which is linked to self-reactivity in mice, was comparable between the naive subsets, TCR interaction strength was also inferred from TRB CDR3 physicochemical properties. Within the same donor, TRBV-TRBJ usage looked similar between naive CXCR3-negative and CXCR3-positive cells, but memory cells had distinct patterns. CXCR3 expression partially decreased after cryopreservation, so most assays used freshly isolated PBMCs. Both naive subsets had comparably high repertoire diversity, while memory CD8+ T cells had much lower repertoire diversity. Compared with CXCR3-negative naive cells, CXCR3-positive naive cells had TRB CDR3s with higher hydrophobicity (lower Kidera factor 4), lower energy, and higher strength and volume indices.

Including the terminal cysteine and phenylalanine, the CDR3 comprises 15 residues. DNA is not on record. Specimen: naive CXCR3+ CD8+ T cells from blood. What this sample's cell subset or site label stands for: CD45RO-CCR7+CD27+CD95- naive CD8+ T cells expressing CXCR3 (TNR3+). The sequence came from a human donor in good health. Some clones in this sample may be carry-over from other donors' samples. The V and J genes are TRBV21-1 and TRBJ1-2; no DNA is available, so the TRBD1 call from TCRdb remains unchecked. TRBV21-1 is described as a pseudogene. The CDR3 amino acid sequence is: CASSKGQKAFYGYTF.